Reported below is one TCR beta chain. Sequencing relied on immunoSEQ assay v3.0, run at survey level. A target of about 35,000-55,000 T-cell genomes per sample was set for sequencing. Method: immunoSEQ multiplex PCR; TCRdb's copy keeps in-frame clones and lacks some. The sample contains about 20,000 clones, approximately 83% of which appear only once. The data were obtained in a study of long-term antiretroviral therapy in people with HIV. The CDR3 is 17 amino acids. Germline CDR1 SQVTM, CDR2 ANQGSEA. Trimming removed 0 bases from V and 4 bases from J, with 21 bases in between. The chain employs TRBV29-1 and TRBJ1-2, with D unresolved. The receptor comes from a woman aged 35 to 49 with HIV. The sample consisted of unsorted PBMCs, taken 1.2 years after starting antiretroviral therapy. The CDR3 protein is CSVEDLSDLWASYGYTF. The CDR3 DNA reads as TGCAGCGTTGAAGATCTCTCTGACCTGTGGGCGAGCTATGGCTACACCTTC.